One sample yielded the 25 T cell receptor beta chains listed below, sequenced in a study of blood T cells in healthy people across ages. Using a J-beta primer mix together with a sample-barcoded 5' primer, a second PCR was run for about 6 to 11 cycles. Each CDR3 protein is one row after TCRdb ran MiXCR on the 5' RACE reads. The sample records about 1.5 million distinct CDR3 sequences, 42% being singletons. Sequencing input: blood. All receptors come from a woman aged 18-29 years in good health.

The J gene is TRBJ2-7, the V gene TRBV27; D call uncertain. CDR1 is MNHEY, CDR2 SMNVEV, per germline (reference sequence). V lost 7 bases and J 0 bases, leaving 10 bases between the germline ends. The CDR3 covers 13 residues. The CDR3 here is CASKAGFSYEQYF. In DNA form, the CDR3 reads TGTGCCAGCAAGGCAGGATTCTCCTACGAGCAGTACTTC.

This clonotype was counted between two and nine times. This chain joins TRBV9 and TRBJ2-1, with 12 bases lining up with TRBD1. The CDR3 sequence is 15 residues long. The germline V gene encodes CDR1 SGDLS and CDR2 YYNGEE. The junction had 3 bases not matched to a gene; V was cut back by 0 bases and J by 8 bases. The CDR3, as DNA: TGTGCCAGCAGCGTAGAAGGGACAGGGGGCGATGAGCAGTTCTTC. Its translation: CASSVEGTGGDEQFF.

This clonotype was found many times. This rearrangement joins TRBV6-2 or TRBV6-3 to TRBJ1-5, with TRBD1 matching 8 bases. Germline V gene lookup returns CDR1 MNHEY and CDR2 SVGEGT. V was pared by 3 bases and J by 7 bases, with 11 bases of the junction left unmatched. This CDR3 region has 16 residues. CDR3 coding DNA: TGTGCCAGCAGTTATGGACGGACAGGGTATGGACAGCCCCAGCATTTT. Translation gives CASSYGRTGYGQPQHF.

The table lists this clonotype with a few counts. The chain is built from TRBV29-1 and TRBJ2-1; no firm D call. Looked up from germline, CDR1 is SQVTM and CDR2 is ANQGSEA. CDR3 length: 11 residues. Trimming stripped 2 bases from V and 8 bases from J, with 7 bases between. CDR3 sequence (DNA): TGCAGCGTTGAAAAGGGATATGAGCAGTTCTTC. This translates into CSVEKGYEQFF.

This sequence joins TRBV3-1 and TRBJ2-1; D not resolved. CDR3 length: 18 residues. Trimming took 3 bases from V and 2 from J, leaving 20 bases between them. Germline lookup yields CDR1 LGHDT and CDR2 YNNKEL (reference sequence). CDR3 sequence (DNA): TGTGCCAGCAGCCAGGGCTTCCATAGCTCAACACCCTACAATGAGCAGTTCTTC. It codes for CASSQGFHSSTPYNEQFF.

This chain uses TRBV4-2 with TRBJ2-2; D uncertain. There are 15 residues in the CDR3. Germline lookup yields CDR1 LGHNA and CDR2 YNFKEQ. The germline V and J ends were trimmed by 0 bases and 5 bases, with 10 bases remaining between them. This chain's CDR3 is CASSQDPRQTGELFF. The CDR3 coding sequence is TGTGCCAGCAGCCAAGACCCGAGGCAAACCGGGGAGCTGTTTTTT.

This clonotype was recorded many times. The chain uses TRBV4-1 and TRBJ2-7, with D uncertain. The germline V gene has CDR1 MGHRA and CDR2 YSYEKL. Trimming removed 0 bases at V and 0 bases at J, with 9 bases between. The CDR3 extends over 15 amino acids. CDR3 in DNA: TGCGCCAGCAGCCAAGATCCGCCTAACTCCTACGAGCAGTACTTC. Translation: CASSQDPPNSYEQYF.

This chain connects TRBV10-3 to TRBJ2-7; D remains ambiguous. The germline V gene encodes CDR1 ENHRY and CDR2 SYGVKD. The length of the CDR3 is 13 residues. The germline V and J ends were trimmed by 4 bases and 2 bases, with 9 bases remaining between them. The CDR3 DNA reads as TGTGCCATCAGTGCGGGCGGTGCCTACGAGCAGTACTTC. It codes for CAISAGGAYEQYF.

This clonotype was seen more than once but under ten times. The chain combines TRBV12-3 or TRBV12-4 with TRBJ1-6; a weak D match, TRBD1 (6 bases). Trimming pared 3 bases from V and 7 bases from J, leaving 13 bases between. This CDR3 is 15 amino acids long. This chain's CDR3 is CASSFSIGQNSPLHF. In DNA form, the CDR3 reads TGTGCCAGCAGTTTTAGTATTGGACAGAATTCACCCCTCCACTTT.

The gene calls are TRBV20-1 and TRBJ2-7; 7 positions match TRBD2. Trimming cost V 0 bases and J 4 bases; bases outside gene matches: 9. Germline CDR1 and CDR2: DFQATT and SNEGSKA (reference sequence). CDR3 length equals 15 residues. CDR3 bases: TGCAGTGCTAGAGATTCGCTAGCGGCAATTTACGAGCAGTACTTC. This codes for CSARDSLAAIYEQYF.

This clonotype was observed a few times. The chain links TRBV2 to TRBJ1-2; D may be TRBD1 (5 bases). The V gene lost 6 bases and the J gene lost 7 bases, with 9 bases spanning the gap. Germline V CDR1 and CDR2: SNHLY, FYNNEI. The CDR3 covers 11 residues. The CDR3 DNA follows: TGTGCCAGCAGGGGGGAGGGTGGCTACACCTTC. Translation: CASRGEGGYTF.

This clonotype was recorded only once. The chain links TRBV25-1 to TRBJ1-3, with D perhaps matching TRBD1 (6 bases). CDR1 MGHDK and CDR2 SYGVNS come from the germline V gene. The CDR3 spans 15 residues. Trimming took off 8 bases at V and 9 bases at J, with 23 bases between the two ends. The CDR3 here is CASERGGQRFGTIYF. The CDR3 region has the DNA TGTGCCAGCGAACGGGGGGGGCAACGGTTCGGCACCATATATTTT.

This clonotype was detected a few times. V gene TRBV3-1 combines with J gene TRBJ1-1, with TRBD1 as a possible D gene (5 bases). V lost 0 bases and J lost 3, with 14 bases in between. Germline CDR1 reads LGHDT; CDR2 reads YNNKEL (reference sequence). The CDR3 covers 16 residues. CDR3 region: CASSQDWGQVYTEAFF. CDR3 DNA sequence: TGTGCCAGCAGCCAAGATTGGGGCCAGGTATACACTGAAGCTTTCTTT.

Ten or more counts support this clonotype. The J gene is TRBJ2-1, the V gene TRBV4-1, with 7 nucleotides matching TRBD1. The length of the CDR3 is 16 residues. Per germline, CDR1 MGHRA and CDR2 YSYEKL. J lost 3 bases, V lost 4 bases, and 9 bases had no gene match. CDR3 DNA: TGCGCCAGCAGCCCCGCTTGGACAGGCTACTACAATGAGCAGTTCTTC. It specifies CASSPAWTGYYNEQFF.

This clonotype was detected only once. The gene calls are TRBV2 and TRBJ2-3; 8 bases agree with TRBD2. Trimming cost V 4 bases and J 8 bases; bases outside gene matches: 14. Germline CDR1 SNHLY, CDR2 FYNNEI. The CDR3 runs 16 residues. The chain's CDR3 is CASSALGRGVEGTQYF. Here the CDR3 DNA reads TGTGCCAGCAGTGCCCTAGGGCGGGGGGTAGAGGGTACGCAGTATTTT.

CDR3 sequence: CASSYSYRGQDTQYF. The CDR3 nucleotides are TGTGCCAGCAGTTACTCTTACAGGGGACAAGATACGCAGTATTTT. The rearrangement uses TRBV6-5 and TRBJ2-3, with 7 bases fitting TRBD1. V shed 0 bases, J shed 5 bases, and the junction held 5 bases outside the gene matches. Germline CDR1 is MNHEY and CDR2 is SVGAGI. This CDR3 comprises 15 residues.

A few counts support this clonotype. The CDR3 coding sequence is TGTGCCAGCAGCCAAGTCGGTCGGAACTACGAGCAGTACTTC. Protein sequence: CASSQVGRNYEQYF. The J gene is TRBJ2-7, the V gene TRBV3-1; D gene uncertain. The CDR3 has 14 amino acids. Germline V gene sequence: CDR1 LGHDT, CDR2 YNNKEL (reference sequence). Trimming took 1 base from V and 3 from J, leaving 10 bases between them.

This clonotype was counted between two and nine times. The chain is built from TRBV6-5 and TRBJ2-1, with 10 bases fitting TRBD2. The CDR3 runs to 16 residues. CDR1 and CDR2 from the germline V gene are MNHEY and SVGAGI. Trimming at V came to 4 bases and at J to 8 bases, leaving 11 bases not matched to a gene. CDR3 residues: CASSSRGSGRGHEQFF. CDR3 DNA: TGTGCCAGCAGTTCCCGAGGGAGCGGGAGGGGCCATGAGCAGTTCTTC.

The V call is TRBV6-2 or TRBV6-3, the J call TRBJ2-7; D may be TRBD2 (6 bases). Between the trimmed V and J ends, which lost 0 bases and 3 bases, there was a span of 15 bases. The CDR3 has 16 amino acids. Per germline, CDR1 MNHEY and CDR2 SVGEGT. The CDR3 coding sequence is TGTGCCAGCAGTTACTCGAATCAAGCGGGCATCTACGAGCAGTACTTC. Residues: CASSYSNQAGIYEQYF.

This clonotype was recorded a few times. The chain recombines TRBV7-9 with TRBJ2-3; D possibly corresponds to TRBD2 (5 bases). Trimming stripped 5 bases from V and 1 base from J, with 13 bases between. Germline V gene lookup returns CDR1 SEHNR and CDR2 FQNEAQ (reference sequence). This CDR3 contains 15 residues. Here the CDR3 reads CASSPLAGRTDTQYF. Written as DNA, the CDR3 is TGTGCCAGCAGCCCTCTAGCAGGACGCACAGATACGCAGTATTTT.

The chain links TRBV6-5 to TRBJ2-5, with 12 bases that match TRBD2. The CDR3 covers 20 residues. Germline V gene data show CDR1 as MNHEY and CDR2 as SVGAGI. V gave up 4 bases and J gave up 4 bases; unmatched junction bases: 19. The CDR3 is CASSFELLTSGGLQRETQYF. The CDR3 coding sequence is TGTGCCAGCAGTTTCGAACTTTTGACTAGCGGGGGCCTACAAAGAGAGACCCAGTACTTC.

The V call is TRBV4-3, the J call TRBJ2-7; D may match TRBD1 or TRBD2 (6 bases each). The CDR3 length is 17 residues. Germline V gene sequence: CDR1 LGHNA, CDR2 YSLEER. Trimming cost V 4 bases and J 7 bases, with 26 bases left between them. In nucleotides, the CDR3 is TGCGCCAGCAGCCTTCAGGGGAGACTAGAGTCTGACAATGAGCAGTACTTC. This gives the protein CASSLQGRLESDNEQYF.

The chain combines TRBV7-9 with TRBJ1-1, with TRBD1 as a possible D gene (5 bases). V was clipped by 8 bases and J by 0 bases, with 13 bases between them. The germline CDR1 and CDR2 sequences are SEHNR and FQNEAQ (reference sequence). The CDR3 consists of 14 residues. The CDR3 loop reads CASGSGLMNTEAFF. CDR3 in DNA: TGTGCCAGCGGGTCAGGGCTCATGAACACTGAAGCTTTCTTT.

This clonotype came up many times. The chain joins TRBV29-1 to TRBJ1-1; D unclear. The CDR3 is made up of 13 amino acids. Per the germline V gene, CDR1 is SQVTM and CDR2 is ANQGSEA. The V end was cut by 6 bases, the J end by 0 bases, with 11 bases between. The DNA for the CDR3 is TGCAGCGTAACCGGACTCATGAACACTGAAGCTTTCTTT. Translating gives CSVTGLMNTEAFF.

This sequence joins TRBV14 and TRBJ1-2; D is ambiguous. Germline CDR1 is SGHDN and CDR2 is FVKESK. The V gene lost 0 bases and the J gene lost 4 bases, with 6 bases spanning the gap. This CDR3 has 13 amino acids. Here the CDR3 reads CASSQDLSYGYTF. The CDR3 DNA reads TGTGCCAGCAGCCAAGATCTGTCCTATGGCTACACCTTC.